This passage covers 7 T cell receptor beta chains from one sample sequenced in a study of PD-1 blockade in classical Hodgkin lymphoma. Time point noted: cycle 4 day 1 (C4D1), after less than 7 weeks of nivolumab. Autologous stem cell transplantation was followed by relapse in every patient, and brentuximab vedotin exposure varied. Sequencing used immunoSEQ multiplex PCR; TCRdb keeps in-frame clones, though not all of them. This sample has 90,000 to 100,000 clones, with around 80% found just once. The specimen comprised peripheral blood mononuclear cells (PBMCs), sampled before the fourth cycle of nivolumab. All receptors come from a human donor with classical Hodgkin lymphoma.

The chain recombines TRBV7-6 with TRBJ2-2; 10 positions match TRBD2. V gave up 5 bases and J gave up 4 bases; unmatched junction bases: 16. Germline V CDR1 and CDR2: SGHVS, FNYEAQ. The CDR3 has 19 amino acids. Here the CDR3 DNA reads TGTGCCAGCAGCGGAACACTAGCGGGGAGCCTCAGGGGCACCGGGGAGCTGTTTTTT. The encoded protein is CASSGTLAGSLRGTGELFF.

This clone was recorded only once. CDR3 nucleotide sequence: TGTGCCAGCACCTCCCGCAGGGGCAACAGGGTGAGGCAAGCTTTCTTT. Protein: CASTSRRGNRVRQAFF. This rearrangement joins TRBV28 to TRBJ1-1, with D possibly matching TRBD1 (6 bases). Trimming pared 7 bases from V and 9 bases from J, leaving 27 bases between. Germline values: CDR1 MDHEN, CDR2 SYDVKM. This CDR3 contains 16 residues.

V usage is TRBV9 and J usage is TRBJ2-2, with D tentatively TRBD1 or TRBD2 (6 bases each). The CDR3 length is 16 residues. The germline CDR1 and CDR2 sequences are SGDLS and YYNGEE. The germline V and J ends were trimmed by 0 bases and 7 bases, with 16 bases remaining between them. The CDR3 spells CASSVGAGDFNGELFF. In DNA form, the CDR3 reads TGTGCCAGCAGCGTAGGCGCAGGGGACTTCAACGGGGAGCTGTTTTTT.

The rearrangement joins TRBV30 to TRBJ2-7, with 11 bases matching TRBD1. Germline CDR1 and CDR2: GTSNPN and SVGIG (reference sequence). The CDR3 consists of 15 residues. The V and J ends lost 1 base and 3 bases, in that order; junction bases with no gene match: 5. CDR3 sequence reads: CAWSAGTGGFYEQYF. The DNA for the CDR3 is TGTGCCTGGAGTGCCGGGACAGGGGGTTTCTACGAGCAGTACTTC.

This sequence joins TRBV2 and TRBJ1-2, with D possibly being TRBD1 (6 bases). This CDR3 has 14 residues. Germline CDR1 reads SNHLY; CDR2 reads FYNNEI. V was pared by 6 bases and J by 6 bases, with 17 bases between. The CDR3 sequence: CASRASPRQDGYTF. In DNA form, the CDR3 reads TGTGCCAGCAGGGCAAGTCCCCGACAGGATGGCTACACCTTC. The whole variable domain, filled in from reference TRBV2 and TRBJ1-2, reads EPEVTQTPSHQVTQMGQEVILRCVPISNHLYFYWYRQILGQKVEFLVSFYNNEISEKSEIFDDQFSVERPDGSNFTLKIRSTKLEDSAMYFCASRASPRQDGYTFGSGTRLTVV.

V and J are TRBV6-5 and TRBJ1-1, with TRBD1 matching 7 bases. Germline-derived CDR1 and CDR2 are MNHEY and SVGAGI. CDR3 length: 14 residues. V lost 8 bases, J lost 2 bases, and 8 bases stayed unmatched. The CDR3 region is CASERGTDNTEAFF. DNA of the CDR3: TGTGCCAGCGAAAGGGGGACAGATAACACTGAAGCTTTCTTT.

This clone turned up a few times. CDR3 DNA: TGTGCCAGCAGTTTTGTCCGCTACGAGCAGTACTTC. This gives the protein CASSFVRYEQYF. The chain combines TRBV28 with TRBJ2-7, with D uncertain. Germline CDR1 is MDHEN and CDR2 is SYDVKM. The CDR3 totals 12 residues. Deletions cut 3 bases from V and 3 bases from J, with 6 bases between.